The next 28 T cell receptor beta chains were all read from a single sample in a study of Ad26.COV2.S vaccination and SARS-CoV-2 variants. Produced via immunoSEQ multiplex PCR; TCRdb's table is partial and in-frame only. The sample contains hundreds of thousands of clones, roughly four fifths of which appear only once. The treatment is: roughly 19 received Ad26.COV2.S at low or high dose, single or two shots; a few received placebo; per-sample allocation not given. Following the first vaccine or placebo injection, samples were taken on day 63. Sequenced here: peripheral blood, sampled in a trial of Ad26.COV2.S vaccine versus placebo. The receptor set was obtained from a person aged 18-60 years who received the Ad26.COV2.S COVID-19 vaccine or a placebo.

The CDR3 coding sequence is TGTGCCAGTAGTATAACGGAGCAAGATACGCAGTATTTT. Protein sequence: CASSITEQDTQYF. The chain has TRBV19 and TRBJ2-3; D is undetermined. The CDR3 sequence is 13 residues long. Germline-derived CDR1 and CDR2 are LNHDA and SQIVND (reference sequence). Trimming took 2 bases from V and 5 from J, leaving 8 bases between them.

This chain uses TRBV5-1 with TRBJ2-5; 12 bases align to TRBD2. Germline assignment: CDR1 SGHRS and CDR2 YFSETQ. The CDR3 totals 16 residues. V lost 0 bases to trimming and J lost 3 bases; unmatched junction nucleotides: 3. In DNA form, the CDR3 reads TGCGCCAGCAGCTTGGCACTAGCGGGAGGAGAAGAGACCCAGTACTTC. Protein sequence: CASSLALAGGEETQYF. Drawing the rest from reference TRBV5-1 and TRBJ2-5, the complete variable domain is KAGVTQTPRYLIKTRGQQVTLSCSPISGHRSVSWYQQTPGQGLQFLFEYFSETQRNKGNFPGRFSGRQFSNSRSEMNVSTLELGDSALYLCASSLALAGGEETQYFGPGTRLLVL.

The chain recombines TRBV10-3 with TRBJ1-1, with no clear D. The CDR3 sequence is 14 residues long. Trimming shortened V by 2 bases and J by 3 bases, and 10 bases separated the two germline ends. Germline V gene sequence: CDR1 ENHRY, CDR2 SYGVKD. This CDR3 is CAISEEGIYTEAFF. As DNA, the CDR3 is TGTGCCATCAGTGAGGAGGGTATCTACACTGAAGCTTTCTTT.

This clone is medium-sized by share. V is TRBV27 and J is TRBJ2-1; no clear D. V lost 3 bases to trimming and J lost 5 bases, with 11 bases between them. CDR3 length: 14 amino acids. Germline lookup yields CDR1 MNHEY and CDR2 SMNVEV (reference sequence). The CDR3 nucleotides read TGTGCCAGCAGTTTGGTTGATAATAACAATGAGCAGTTCTTC. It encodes CASSLVDNNNEQFF.

Here the CDR3 reads CASSSNGYEQYF. The CDR3 DNA reads as TGTGCCAGCAGTTCTAACGGCTACGAGCAGTACTTC. The genes are TRBV12-3 or TRBV12-4 and TRBJ2-7, with no clear D. The CDR3 spans 12 residues. V lost 4 bases to trimming and J lost 3 bases, with 7 bases between them.

In DNA, the CDR3 is TGTGCCAGCAGCGTAGTCTCCATGAACACTGAAGCTTTCTTT. The encoded protein is CASSVVSMNTEAFF. This chain links TRBV9 with TRBJ1-1; D ambiguous. Trimming pared 0 bases from V and 0 bases from J, leaving 6 bases between. Germline loops: CDR1 SGDLS, CDR2 YYNGEE. The length of the CDR3 is 14 residues.

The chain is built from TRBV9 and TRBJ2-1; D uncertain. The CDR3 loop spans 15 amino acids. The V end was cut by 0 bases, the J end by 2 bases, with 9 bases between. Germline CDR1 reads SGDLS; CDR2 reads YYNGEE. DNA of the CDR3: TGTGCCAGCAGCGTAGAAGGCCAAACCTACAATGAGCAGTTCTTC. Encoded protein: CASSVEGQTYNEQFF.

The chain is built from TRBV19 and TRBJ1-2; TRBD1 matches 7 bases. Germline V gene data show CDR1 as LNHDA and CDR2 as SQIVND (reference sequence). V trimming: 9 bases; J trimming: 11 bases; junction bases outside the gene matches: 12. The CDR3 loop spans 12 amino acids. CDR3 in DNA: TGTGCCAGCCCCCGGGGCAGGGGGAGATACACCTTC. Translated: CASPRGRGRYTF.

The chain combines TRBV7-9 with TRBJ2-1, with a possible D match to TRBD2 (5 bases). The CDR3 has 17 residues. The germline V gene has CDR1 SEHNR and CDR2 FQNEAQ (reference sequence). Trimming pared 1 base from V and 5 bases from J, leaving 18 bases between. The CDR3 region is CASSLGIDYSVDNEQFF. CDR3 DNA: TGTGCCAGCAGCTTAGGAATTGATTATAGCGTGGACAATGAGCAGTTCTTC.

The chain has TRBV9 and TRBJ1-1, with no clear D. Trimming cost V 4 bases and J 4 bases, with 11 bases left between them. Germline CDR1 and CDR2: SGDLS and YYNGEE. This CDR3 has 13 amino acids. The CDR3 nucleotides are TGTGCCAGCAGCCCTGAGACCACCACTGAAGCTTTCTTT. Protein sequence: CASSPETTTEAFF.

CDR3 nucleotide sequence: TGTGCCAGCAGCTCCAACTTAGTGGGGCTGAAACTTTACGAGCAGTACTTC. Its protein product is CASSSNLVGLKLYEQYF. V usage is TRBV7-9 and J usage is TRBJ2-7, with a weak D call TRBD1 (5 bases). The germline V and J ends were trimmed by 4 bases and 4 bases, with 23 bases remaining between them. This CDR3 has 17 amino acids. Germline CDR1 is SEHNR and CDR2 is FQNEAQ (reference sequence).

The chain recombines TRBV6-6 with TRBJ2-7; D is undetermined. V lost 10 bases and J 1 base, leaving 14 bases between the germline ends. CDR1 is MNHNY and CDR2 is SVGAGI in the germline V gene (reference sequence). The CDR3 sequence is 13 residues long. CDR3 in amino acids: CAIRTENSYEQYF. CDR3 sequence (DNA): TGTGCCATCCGGACGGAAAATTCCTACGAGCAGTACTTC.

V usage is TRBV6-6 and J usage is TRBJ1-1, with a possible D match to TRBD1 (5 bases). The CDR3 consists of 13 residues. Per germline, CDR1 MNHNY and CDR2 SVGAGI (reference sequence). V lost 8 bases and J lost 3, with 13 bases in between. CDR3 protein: CASSASRDTEAFF. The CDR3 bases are TGTGCCAGCTCGGCCTCCAGGGACACTGAAGCTTTCTTT.

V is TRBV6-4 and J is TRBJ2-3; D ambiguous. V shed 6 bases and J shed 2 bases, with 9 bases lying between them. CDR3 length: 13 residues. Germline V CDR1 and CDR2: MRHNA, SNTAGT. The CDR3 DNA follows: TGTGCCAGCAGCGACGCCAACACAGATACGCAGTATTTT. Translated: CASSDANTDTQYF.

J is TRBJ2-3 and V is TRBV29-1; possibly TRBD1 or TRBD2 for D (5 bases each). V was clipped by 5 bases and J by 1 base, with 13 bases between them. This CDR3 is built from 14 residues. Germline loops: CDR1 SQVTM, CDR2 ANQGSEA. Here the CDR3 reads CSVFRGRGTDTQYF. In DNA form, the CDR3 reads TGCAGCGTTTTTCGGGGACGGGGCACAGATACGCAGTATTTT.

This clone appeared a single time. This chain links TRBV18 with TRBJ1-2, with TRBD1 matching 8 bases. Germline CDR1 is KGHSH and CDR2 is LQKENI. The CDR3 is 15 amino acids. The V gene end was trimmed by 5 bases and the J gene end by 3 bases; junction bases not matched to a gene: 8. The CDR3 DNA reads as TGTGCCAGCTCATCCTCGGGACAGGTTGACTATGGCTACACCTTC. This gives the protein CASSSSGQVDYGYTF. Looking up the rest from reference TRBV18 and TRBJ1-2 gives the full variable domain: NAGVMQNPRHLVRRRGQEARLRCSPMKGHSHVYWYRQLPEEGLKFMVYLQKENIIDESGMPKERFSAEFPKEGPSILRIQQVVRGDSAAYFCASSSSGQVDYGYTFGSGTRLTVV.

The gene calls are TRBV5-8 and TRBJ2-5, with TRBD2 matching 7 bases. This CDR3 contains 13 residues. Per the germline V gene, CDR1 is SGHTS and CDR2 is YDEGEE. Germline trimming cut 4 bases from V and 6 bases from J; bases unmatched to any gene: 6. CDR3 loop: CASSGDYKKTQYF. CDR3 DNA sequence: TGTGCCAGCAGCGGGGACTATAAGAAGACCCAGTACTTC.

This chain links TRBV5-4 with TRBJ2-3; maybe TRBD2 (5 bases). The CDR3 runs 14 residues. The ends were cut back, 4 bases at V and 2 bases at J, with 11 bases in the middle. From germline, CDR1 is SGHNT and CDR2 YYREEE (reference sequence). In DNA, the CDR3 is TGTGCCAGCAGCCCGGGATGGACCACAGATACGCAGTATTTT. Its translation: CASSPGWTTDTQYF.

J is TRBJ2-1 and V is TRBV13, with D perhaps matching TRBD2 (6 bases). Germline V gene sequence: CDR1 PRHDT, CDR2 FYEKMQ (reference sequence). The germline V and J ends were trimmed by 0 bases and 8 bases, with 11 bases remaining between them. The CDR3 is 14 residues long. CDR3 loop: CASSLGGGEYEQFF. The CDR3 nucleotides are TGTGCCAGCAGCTTAGGGGGCGGGGAGTATGAGCAGTTCTTC.

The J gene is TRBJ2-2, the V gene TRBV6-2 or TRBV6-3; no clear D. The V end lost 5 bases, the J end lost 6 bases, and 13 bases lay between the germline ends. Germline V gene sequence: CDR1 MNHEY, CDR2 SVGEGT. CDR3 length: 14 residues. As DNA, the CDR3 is TGTGCCAGCAGTGTACAGAGCTGGGCCGGGGAGCTGTTTTTT. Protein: CASSVQSWAGELFF.

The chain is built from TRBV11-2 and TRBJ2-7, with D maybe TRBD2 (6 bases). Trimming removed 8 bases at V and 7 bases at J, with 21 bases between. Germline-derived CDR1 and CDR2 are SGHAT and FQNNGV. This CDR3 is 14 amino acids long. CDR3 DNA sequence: TGTGCCAGCGCAAAAGCGGGTCCGGCGGGGGAGCAGTACTTC. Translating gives CASAKAGPAGEQYF.

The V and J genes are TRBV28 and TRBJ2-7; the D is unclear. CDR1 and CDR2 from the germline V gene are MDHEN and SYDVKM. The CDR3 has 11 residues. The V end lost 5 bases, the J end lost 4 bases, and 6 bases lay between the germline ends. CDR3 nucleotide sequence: TGTGCCAGCAGTACGTCATACGAGCAGTACTTC. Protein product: CASSTSYEQYF.

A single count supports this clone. DNA of the CDR3: TGTGCCAGCAGCTTGAAGGTCGGGATACTGGATACGCAGTATTTT. This encodes CASSLKVGILDTQYF. The chain has TRBV5-5 and TRBJ2-3; D perhaps matches TRBD2 (5 bases). CDR3 length: 15 amino acids. CDR1 is SGHKS, CDR2 YYEKEE, per germline (reference sequence). V dropped 1 base and J dropped 6 bases, with 15 bases sitting between them.

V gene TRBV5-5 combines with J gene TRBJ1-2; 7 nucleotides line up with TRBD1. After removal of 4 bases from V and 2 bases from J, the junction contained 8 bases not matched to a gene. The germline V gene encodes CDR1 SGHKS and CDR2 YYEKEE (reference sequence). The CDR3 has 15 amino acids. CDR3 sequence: CASSPPYRGNYGYTF. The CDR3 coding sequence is TGTGCCAGCAGCCCCCCTTACAGGGGAAACTATGGCTACACCTTC.

Here the CDR3 reads CASSLQKSSGNTIYF. Written as DNA, the CDR3 is TGTGCCAGCAGCCTACAAAAGAGCTCTGGAAACACCATATATTTT. The rearrangement links TRBV7-9 to TRBJ1-3; D is undetermined. Germline V gene sequence: CDR1 SEHNR, CDR2 FQNEAQ (reference sequence). Between the trimmed V and J ends, which lost 5 bases and 0 bases, there was a span of 11 bases. This CDR3 region has 15 residues.

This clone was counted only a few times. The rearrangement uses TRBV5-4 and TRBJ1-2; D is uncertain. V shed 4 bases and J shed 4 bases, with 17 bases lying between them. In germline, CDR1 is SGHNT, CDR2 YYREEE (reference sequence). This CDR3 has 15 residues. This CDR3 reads CASSPGLLGLYGYTF. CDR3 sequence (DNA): TGTGCCAGCAGCCCGGGGTTACTAGGGCTCTATGGCTACACCTTC.

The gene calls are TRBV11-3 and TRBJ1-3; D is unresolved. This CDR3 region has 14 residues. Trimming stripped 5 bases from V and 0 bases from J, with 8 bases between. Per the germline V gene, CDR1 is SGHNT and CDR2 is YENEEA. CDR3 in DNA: TGTGCCAGCAGCCCGCCACCCTCTGGAAACACCATATATTTT. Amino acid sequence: CASSPPPSGNTIYF. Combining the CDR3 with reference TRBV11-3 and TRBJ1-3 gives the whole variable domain EAGVVQSPRYKIIEKKQPVAFWCNPISGHNTLYWYLQNLGQGPELLIRYENEEAVDDSQLPKDRFSAERLKGVDSTLKIQPAELGDSAVYLCASSPPPSGNTIYFGEGSWLTVV.

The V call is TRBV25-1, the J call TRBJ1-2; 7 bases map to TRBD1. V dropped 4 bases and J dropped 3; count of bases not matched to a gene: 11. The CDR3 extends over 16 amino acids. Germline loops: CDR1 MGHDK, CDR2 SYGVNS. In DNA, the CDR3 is TGTGCCAGCAGTGGATCCCCGGGACAGTGGGACTATGGCTACACCTTC. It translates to CASSGSPGQWDYGYTF.